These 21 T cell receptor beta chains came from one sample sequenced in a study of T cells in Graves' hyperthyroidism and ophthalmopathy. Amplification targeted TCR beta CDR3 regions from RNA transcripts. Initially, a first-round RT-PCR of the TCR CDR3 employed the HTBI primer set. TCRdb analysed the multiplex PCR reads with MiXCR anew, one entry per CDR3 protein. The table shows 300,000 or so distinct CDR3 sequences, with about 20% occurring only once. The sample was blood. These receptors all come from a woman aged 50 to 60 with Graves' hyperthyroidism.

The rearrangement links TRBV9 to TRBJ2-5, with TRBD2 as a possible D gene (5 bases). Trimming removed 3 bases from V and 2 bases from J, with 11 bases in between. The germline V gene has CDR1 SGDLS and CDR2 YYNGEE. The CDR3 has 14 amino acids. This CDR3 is CASSGPGFQETQYF. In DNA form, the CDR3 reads TGTGCCAGCAGCGGCCCGGGGTTTCAAGAGACCCAGTACTTC.

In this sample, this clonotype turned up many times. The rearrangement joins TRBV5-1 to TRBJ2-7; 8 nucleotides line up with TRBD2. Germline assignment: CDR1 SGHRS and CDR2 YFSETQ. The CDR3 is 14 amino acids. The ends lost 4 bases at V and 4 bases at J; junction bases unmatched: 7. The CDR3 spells CASSEGLGSYEQYF. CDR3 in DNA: TGCGCCAGCAGCGAGGGACTAGGCAGTTACGAGCAGTACTTC.

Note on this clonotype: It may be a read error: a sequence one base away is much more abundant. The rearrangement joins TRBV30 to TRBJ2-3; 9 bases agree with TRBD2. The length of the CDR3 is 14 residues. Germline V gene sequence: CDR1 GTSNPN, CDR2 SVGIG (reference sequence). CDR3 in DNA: TGTGCCTGGAGTGGGCGGGGGGGCACAGATATGCAGTATTTT. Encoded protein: CAWSGRGGTDMQYF.

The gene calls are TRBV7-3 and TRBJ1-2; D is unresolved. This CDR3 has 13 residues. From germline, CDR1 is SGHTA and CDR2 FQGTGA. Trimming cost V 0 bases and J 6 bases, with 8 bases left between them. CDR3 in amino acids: CASSLTQKDGYTF. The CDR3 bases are TGTGCCAGCAGCTTAACACAGAAGGATGGCTACACCTTC.

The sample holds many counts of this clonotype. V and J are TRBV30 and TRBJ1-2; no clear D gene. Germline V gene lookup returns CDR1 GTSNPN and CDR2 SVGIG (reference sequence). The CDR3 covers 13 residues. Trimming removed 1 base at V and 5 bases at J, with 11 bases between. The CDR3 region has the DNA TGTGCCTGGAGTGAGGGCAGGAAATATGGCTACACCTTC. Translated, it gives CAWSEGRKYGYTF. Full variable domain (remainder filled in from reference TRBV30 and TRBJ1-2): SQTIHQWPATLVQPVGSPLSLECTVEGTSNPNLYWYRQAAGRGLQLLFYSVGIGQISSEVPQNLSASRPQDRQFILSSKKLLLSDSGFYLCAWSEGRKYGYTFGSGTRLTVV.

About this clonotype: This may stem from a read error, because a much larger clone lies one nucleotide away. In nucleotides, the CDR3 is TGTGCCAGCGGACTAGCGGCACCAGAGGCCCAGTACTTC. Protein product: CASGLAAPEAQYF. The V and J genes are TRBV27 and TRBJ2-5, with 10 bases matching TRBD2. This CDR3 is built from 13 residues. Germline V gene lookup returns CDR1 MNHEY and CDR2 SMNVEV (reference sequence).

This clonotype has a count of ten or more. The CDR3 sequence is CASSLAWSGSETQYF. Written as DNA, the CDR3 is TGTGCCAGCAGCTTAGCTTGGTCAGGGTCAGAGACCCAGTACTTC. The genes are TRBV7-8 and TRBJ2-5; D might be TRBD1 (5 bases). The CDR3 covers 15 residues. The V gene lost 0 bases and the J gene lost 4 bases, with 12 bases spanning the gap. Germline lookup yields CDR1 SGHVS and CDR2 FQNEAQ.

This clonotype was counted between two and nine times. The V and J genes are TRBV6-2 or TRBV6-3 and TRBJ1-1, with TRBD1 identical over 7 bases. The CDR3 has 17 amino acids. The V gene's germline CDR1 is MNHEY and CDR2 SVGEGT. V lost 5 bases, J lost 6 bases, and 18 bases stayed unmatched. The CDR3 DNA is TGTGCCAGCAGTCCCGACACCCTAGGGACAGTCAAGGCTGAAGCTTTCTTT. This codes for CASSPDTLGTVKAEAFF.

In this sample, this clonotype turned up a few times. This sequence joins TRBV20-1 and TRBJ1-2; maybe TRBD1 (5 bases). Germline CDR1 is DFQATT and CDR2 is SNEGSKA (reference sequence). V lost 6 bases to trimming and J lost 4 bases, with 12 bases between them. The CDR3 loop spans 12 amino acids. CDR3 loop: CSAIHGGYGYTF. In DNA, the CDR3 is TGCAGTGCCATACACGGGGGCTATGGCTACACCTTC.

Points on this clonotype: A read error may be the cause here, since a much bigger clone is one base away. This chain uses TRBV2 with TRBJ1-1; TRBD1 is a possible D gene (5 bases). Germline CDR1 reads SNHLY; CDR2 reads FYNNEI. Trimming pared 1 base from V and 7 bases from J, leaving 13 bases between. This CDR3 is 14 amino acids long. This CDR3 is CASSEGRVGSEAFF. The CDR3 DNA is TGTGCCAGCAGTGAAGGCAGGGTGGGGAGTGAAGCTTTCTTT.

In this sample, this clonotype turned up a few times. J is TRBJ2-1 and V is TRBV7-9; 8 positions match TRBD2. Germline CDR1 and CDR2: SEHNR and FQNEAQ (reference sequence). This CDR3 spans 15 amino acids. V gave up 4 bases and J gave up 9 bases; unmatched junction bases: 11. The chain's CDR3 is CASSSRTSLGTEQFF. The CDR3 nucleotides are TGTGCCAGCAGCTCCCGGACTAGCCTAGGCACTGAGCAGTTCTTC.

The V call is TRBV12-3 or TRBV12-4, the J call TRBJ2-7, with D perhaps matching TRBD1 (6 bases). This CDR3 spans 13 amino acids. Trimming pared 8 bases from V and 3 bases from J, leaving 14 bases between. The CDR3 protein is CASARGSLYEQYF. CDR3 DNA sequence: TGTGCCAGCGCAAGGGGGTCCCTCTACGAGCAGTACTTC.

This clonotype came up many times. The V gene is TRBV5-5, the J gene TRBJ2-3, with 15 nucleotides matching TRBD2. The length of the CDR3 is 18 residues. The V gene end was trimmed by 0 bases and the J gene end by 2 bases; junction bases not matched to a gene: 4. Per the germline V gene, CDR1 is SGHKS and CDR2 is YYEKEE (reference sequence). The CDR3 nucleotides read TGTGCCAGCAGCTTGGCAGGACTAGCGGGAGGGCCCACAGATACGCAGTATTTT. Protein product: CASSLAGLAGGPTDTQYF.

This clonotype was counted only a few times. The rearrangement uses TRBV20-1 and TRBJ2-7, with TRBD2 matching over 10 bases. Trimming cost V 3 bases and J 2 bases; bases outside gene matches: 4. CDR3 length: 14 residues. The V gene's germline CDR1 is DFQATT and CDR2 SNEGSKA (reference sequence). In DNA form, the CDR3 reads TGCAGTGCTAGTACTGGACTAGCGGCCTACGAGCAGTACTTC. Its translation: CSASTGLAAYEQYF.

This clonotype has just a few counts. The CDR3 spells CASSGQPGNEQFF. The CDR3 DNA reads as TGTGCCAGCAGTGGACAGCCAGGTAATGAGCAGTTCTTC. This chain connects TRBV12-3 or TRBV12-4 to TRBJ2-1, with a weak D call TRBD1 (6 bases). The CDR3 is 13 amino acids. V was cut by 5 bases and J by 7 bases, with 12 bases left in between.

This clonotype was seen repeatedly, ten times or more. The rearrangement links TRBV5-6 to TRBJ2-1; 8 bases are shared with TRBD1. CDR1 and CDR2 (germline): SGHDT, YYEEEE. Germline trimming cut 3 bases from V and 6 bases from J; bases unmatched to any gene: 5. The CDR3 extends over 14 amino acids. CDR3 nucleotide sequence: TGTGCCAGCAGCTACGGACAGGGCTCCAATGAGCAGTTCTTC. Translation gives CASSYGQGSNEQFF.

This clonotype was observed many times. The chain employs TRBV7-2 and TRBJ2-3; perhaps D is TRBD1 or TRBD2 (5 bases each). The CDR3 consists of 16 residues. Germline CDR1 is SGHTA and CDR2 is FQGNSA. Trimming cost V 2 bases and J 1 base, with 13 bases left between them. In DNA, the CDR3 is TGTGCCAGCAGCTTACGGGGCGGAATGGGCACAGATACGCAGTATTTT. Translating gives CASSLRGGMGTDTQYF. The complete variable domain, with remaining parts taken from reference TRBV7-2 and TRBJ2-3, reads GAGVSQSPSNKVTEKGKDVELRCDPISGHTALYWYRQSLGQGLEFLIYFQGNSAPDKSGLPSDRFSAERTGGSVSTLTIQRTQQEDSAVYLCASSLRGGMGTDTQYFGPGTRLTVL.

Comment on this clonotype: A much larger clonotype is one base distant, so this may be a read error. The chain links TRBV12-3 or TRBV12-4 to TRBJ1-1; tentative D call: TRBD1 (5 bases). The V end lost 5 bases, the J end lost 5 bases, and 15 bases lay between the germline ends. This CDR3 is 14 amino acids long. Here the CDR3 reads CASSTFPGGTEAFF. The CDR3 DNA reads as TGTGCCAGCAGTACCTTTCCGGGGGGGACTGAAGCTTTCTTT.

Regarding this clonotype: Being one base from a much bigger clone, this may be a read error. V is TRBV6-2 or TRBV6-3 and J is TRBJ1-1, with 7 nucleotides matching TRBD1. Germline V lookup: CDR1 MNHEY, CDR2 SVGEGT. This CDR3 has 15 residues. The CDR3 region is CASSGETGPSTKAFF. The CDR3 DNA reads TGTGCCAGCAGTGGAGAGACAGGGCCCAGCACTAAAGCTTTCTTT.

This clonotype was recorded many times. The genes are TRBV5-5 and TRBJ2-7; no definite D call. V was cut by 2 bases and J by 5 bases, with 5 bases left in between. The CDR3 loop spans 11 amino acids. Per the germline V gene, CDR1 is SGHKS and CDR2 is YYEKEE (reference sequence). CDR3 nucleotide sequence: TGTGCCAGCAGCTTCGTAGACGAGCAGTACTTC. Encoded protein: CASSFVDEQYF. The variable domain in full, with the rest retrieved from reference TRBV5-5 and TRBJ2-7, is DAGVTQSPTHLIKTRGQQVTLRCSPISGHKSVSWYQQVLGQGPQFIFQYYEKEERGRGNFPDRFSARQFPNYSSELNVNALLLGDSALYLCASSFVDEQYFGPGTRLTVT.

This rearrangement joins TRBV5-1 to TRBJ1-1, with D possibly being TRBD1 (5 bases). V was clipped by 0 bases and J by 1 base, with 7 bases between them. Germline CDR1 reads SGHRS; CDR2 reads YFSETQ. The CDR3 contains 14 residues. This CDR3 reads CASSLEQANTEAFF. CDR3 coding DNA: TGCGCCAGCAGCTTGGAACAGGCGAACACTGAAGCTTTCTTT.